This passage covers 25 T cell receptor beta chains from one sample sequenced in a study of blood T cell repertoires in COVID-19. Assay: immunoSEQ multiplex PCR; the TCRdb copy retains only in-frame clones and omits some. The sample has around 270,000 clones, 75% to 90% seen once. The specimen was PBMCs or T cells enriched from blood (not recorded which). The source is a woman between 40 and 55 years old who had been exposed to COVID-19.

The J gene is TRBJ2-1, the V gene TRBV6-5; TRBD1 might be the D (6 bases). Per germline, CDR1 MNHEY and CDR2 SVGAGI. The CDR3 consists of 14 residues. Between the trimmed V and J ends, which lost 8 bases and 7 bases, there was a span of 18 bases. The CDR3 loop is CASFKGRGGNEQFF. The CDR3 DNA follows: TGTGCCAGCTTCAAGGGCAGGGGTGGTAATGAGCAGTTCTTC.

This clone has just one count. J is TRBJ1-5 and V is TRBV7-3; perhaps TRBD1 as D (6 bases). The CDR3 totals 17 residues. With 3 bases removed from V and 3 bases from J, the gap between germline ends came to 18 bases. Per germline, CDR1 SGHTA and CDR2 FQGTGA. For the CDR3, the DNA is TGTGCCAGCAGCTTTCCCTCTCTAACAGGGATCAATCAGCCCCAGCATTTT. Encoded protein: CASSFPSLTGINQPQHF.

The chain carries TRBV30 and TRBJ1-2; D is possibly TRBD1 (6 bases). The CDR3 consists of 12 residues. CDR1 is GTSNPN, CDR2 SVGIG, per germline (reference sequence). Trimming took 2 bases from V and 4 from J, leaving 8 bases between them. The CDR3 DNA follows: TGTGCCTGGAGTCTCAGGGGCTATGGCTACACCTTC. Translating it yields CAWSLRGYGYTF.

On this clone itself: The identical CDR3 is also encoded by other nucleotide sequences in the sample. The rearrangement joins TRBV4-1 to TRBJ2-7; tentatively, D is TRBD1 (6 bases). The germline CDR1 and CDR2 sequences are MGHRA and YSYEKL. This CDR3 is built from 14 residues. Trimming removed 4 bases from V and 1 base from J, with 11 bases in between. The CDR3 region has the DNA TGCGCCAGCAGCCTACTGACAGGTTCCTACGAGCAGTACTTC. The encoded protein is CASSLLTGSYEQYF.

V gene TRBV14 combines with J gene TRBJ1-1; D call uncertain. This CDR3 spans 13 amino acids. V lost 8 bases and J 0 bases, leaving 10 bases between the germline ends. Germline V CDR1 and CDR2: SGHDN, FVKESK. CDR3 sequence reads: CASHQTVNTEAFF. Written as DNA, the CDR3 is TGTGCCAGCCATCAAACAGTGAACACTGAAGCTTTCTTT.

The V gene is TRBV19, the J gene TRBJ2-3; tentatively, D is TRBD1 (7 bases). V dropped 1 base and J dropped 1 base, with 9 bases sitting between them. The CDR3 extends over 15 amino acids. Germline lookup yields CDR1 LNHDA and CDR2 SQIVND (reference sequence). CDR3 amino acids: CASSIVRGGTDTQYF. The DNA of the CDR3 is TGTGCCAGTAGTATAGTCAGGGGGGGCACAGATACGCAGTATTTT.

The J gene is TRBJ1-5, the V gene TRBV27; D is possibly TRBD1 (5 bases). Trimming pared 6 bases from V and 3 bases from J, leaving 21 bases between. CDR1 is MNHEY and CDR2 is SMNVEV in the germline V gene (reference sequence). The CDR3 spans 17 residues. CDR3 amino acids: CASRTSYGGGSNQPQHF. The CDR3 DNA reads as TGTGCCAGCAGAACCTCATACGGCGGGGGGTCCAATCAGCCCCAGCATTTT.

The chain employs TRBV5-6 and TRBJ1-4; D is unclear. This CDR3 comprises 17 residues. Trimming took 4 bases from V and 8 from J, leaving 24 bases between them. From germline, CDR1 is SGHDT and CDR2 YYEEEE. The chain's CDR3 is CASSVSHIPGMWEKLFF. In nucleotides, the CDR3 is TGTGCCAGCAGCGTGTCCCACATACCGGGGATGTGGGAAAAACTGTTTTTT. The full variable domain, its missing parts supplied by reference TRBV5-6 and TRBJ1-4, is DAGVTQSPTHLIKTRGQQVTLRCSPKSGHDTVSWYQQALGQGPQFIFQYYEEEERQRGNFPDRFSGHQFPNYSSELNVNALLLGDSALYLCASSVSHIPGMWEKLFFGSGTQLSVL.

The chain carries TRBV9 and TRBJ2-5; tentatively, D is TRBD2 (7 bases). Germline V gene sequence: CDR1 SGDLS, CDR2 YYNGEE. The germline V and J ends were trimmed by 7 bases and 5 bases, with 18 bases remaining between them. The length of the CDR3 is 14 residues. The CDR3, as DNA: TGTGCCAGCTCCGAGGTCGGGGGGCTCGAGACCCAGTACTTC. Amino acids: CASSEVGGLETQYF.

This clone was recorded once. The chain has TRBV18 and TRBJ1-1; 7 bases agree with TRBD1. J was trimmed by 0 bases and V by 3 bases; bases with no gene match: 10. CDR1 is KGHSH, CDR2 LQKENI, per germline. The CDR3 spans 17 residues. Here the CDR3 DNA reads TGTGCCAGCTCACCTGACATAGGGGGCGTTATGAACACTGAAGCTTTCTTT. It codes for CASSPDIGGVMNTEAFF.

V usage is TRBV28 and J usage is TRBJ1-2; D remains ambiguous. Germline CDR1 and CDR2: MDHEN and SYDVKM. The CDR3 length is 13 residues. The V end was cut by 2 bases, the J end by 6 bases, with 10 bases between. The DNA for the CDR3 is TGTGCCAGCAGTTTAGATAAACGGGATGGCTACACCTTC. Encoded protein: CASSLDKRDGYTF.

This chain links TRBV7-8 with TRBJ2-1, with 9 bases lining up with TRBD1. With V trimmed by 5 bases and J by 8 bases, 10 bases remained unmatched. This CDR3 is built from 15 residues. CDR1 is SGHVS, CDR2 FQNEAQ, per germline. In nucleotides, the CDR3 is TGTGCCAGCAGCCCGCCGGGACAGGGTGGACATGAGCAGTTCTTC. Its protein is CASSPPGQGGHEQFF.

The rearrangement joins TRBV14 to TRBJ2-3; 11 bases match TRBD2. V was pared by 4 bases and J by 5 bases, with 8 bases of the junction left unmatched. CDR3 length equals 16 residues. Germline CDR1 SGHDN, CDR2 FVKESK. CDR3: CASSRARTSGGDTQYF. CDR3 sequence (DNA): TGTGCCAGCAGCCGAGCCAGAACTAGCGGGGGAGATACGCAGTATTTT.

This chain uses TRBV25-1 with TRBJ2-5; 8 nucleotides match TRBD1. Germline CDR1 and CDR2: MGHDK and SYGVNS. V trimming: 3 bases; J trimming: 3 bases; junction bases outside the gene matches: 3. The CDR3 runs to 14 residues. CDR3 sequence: CASSDRDRKETQYF. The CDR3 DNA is TGTGCCAGCAGTGACCGGGACAGGAAAGAGACCCAGTACTTC.

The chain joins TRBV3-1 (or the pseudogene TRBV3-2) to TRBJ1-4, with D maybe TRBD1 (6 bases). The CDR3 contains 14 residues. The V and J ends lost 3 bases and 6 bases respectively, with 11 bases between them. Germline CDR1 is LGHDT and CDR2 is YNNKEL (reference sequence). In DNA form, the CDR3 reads TGTGCCAGCAGCCACAGGGGAAGGGATGAAAAACTGTTTTTT. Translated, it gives CASSHRGRDEKLFF.

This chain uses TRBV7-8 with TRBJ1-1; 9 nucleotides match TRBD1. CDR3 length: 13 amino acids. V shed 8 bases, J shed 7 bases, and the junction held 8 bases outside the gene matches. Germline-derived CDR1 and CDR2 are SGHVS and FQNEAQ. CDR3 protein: CASGYRGRIEAFF. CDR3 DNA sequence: TGTGCCAGCGGGTACAGGGGGCGGATTGAAGCTTTCTTT. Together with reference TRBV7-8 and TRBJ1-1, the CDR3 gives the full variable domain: GAGVSQSPRYKVAKRGQDVALRCDPISGHVSLFWYQQALGQGPEFLTYFQNEAQLDKSGLPSDRFFAERPEGSVSTLKIQRTQQEDSAVYLCASGYRGRIEAFFGQGTRLTVV.

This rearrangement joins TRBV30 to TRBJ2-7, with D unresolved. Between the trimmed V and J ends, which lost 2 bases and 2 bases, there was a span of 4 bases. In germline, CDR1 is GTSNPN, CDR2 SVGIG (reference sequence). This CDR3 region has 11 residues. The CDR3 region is CAWSLAYEQYF. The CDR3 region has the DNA TGTGCCTGGAGTCTTGCCTACGAGCAGTACTTC.

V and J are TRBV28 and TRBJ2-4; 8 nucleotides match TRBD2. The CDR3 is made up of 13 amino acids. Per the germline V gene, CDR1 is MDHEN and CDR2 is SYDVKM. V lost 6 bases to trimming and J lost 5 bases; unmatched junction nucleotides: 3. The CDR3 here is CASREGLENIQYF. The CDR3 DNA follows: TGTGCCAGCAGAGAGGGACTAGAAAACATTCAGTACTTC.

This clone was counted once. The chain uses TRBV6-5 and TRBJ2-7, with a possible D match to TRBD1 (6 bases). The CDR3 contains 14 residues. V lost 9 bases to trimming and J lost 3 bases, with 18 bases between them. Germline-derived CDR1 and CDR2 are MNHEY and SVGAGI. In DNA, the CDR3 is TGTGCCAGTCAGGTAGGGGGAGCAAACTACGAGCAGTACGTC. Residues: CASQVGGANYEQYV.

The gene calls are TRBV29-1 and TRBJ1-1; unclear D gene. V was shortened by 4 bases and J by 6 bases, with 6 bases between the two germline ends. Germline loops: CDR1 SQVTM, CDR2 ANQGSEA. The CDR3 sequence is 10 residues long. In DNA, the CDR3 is TGCAGCGTTGCGGTGGCTGAAGCTTTCTTT. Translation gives CSVAVAEAFF.

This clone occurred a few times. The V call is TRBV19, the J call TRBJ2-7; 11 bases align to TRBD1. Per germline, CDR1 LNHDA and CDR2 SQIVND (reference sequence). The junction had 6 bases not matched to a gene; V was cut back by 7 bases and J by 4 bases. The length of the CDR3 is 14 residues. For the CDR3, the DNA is TGTGCCAGTAAAGACCGGGACAGGGGGTACGAGCAGTACTTC. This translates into CASKDRDRGYEQYF.

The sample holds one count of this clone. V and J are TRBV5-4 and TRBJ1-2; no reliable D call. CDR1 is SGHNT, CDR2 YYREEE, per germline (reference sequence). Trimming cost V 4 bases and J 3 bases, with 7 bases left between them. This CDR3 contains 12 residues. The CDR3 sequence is CASSRDYYGYTF. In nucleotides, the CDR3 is TGTGCCAGCAGCCGGGATTACTATGGCTACACCTTC.

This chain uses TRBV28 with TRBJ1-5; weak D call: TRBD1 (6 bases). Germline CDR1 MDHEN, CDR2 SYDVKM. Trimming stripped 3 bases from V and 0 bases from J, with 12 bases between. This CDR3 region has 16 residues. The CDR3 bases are TGTGCCAGCAGTTTTAGGGGGGGAATTAGCAATCAGCCCCAGCATTTT. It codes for CASSFRGGISNQPQHF.

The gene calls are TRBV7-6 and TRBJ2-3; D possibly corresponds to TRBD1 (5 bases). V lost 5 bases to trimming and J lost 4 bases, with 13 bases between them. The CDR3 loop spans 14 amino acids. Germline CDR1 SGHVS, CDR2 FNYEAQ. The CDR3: CASSNPRGADTQYF. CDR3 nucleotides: TGTGCCAGCAGCAACCCAAGGGGTGCAGATACGCAGTATTTT.

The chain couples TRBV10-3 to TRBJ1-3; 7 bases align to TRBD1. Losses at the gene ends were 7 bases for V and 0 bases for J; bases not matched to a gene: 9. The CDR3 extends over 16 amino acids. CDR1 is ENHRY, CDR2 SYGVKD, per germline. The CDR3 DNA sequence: TGTGCCATCACTCAGGGGGAAAAGGTCTCTGGAAACACCATATATTTT. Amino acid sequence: CAITQGEKVSGNTIYF.